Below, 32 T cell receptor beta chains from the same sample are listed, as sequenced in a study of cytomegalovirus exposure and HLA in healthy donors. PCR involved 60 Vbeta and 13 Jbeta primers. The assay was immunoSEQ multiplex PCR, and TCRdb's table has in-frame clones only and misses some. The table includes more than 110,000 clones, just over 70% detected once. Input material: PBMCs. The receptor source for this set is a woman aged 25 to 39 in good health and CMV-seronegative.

CDR3 sequence reads: CASSLGGGARDTQYF. DNA of the CDR3: TGTGCCAGCAGTTTGGGAGGGGGGGCCAGAGATACGCAGTATTTT. The chain uses TRBV27 and TRBJ2-3; D might be TRBD2 (7 bases). Germline V gives CDR1 MNHEY, CDR2 SMNVEV (reference sequence). CDR3 length equals 15 residues. Trimming removed 3 bases from V and 5 bases from J, with 15 bases in between.

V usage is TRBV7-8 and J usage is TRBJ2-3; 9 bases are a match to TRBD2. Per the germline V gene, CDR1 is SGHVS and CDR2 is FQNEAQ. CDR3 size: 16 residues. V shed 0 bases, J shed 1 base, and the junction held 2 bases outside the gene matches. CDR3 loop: CASSLALAGRTDTQYF. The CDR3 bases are TGTGCCAGCAGCTTAGCCCTAGCGGGGCGCACAGATACGCAGTATTTT.

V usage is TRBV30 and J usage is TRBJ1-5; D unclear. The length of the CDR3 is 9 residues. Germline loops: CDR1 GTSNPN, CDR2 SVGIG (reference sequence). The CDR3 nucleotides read TGTGGGAGTGGTCAGCCCCAGCATTTT. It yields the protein CGSGQPQHF.

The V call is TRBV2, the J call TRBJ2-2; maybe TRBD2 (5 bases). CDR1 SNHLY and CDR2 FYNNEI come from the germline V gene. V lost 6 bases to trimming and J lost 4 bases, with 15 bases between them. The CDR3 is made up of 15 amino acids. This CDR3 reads CASSPDEGSTGELFF. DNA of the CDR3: TGTGCCAGCAGCCCGGACGAAGGGAGCACCGGGGAGCTGTTTTTT.

CDR3 in amino acids: CASSPGETQYF. As DNA, the CDR3 is TGTGCCAGCAGCCCGGGAGAGACCCAGTACTTC. This chain connects TRBV5-5 to TRBJ2-5; D gene uncertain. The V gene's germline CDR1 is SGHKS and CDR2 YYEKEE (reference sequence). V dropped 4 bases and J dropped 4 bases, with 5 bases sitting between them. CDR3 length: 11 amino acids.

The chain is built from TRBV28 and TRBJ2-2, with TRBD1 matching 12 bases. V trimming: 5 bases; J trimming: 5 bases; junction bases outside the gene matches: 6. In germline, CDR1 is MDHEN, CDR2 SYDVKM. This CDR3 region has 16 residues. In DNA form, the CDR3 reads TGTGCCAGCAGTGCGGGACAGGGGGCGGGTACCGGGGAGCTGTTTTTT. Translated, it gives CASSAGQGAGTGELFF.

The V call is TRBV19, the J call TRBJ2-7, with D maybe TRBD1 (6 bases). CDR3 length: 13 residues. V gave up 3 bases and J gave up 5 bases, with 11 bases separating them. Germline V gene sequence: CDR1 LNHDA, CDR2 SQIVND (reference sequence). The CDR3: CASSIGRGHEQYF. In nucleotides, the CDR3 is TGTGCCAGTAGTATCGGCAGGGGCCACGAGCAGTACTTC.

The CDR3 DNA reads as TGTGCCAGTCCCCACTCCTCGGGACAGGGGGGAATGAACACCGGGGAGCTGTTTTTT. It encodes CASPHSSGQGGMNTGELFF. The chain has TRBV21-1 and TRBJ2-2; TRBD1 was called by the table and not checked on the DNA. TRBV21-1 is assigned pseudogene status. The CDR3 has 19 amino acids.

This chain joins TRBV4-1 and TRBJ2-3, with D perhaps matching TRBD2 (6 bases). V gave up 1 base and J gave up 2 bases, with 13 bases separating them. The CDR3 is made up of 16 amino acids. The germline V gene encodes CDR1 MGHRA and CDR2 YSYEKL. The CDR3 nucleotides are TGCGCCAGCAGCCAAGTTTACGGGGGTTACACAGATACGCAGTATTTT. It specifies CASSQVYGGYTDTQYF.

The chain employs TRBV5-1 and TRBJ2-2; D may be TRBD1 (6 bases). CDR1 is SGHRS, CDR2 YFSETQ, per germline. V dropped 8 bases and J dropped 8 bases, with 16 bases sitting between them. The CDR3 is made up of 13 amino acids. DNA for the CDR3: TGCGCCAGTACCCAGGACAGCTATGGGGAGCTGTTTTTT. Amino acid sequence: CASTQDSYGELFF.

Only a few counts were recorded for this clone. CDR3 coding DNA: TGTGCCAGCAGCCGTCCGGACAGGGATTTGCTTGAAGCTTTCTTT. This codes for CASSRPDRDLLEAFF. This chain uses TRBV4-2 with TRBJ1-1, with 8 bases lining up with TRBD1. J was trimmed by 7 bases and V by 4 bases; bases with no gene match: 11. The CDR3 runs to 15 residues. Per the germline V gene, CDR1 is LGHNA and CDR2 is YNFKEQ.

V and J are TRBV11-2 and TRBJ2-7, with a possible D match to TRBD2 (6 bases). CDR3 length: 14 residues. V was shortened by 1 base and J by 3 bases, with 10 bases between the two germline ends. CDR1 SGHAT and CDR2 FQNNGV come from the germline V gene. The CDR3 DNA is TGTGCCAGCAGCTTAGGGGGGGTCTACTACGAGCAGTACGTC. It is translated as CASSLGGVYYEQYV.

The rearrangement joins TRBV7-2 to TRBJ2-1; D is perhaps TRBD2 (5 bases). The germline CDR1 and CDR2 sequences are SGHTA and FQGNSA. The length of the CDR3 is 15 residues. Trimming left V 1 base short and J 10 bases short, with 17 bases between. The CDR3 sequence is CASSLVNSLTGEQFF. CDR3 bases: TGTGCCAGCAGCTTAGTTAACTCTCTCACGGGGGAGCAGTTCTTC.

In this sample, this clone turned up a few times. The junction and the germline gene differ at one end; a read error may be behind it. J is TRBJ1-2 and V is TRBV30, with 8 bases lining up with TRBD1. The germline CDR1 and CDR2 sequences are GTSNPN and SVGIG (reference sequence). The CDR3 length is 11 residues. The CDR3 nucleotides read TGTGCCTGGAGTACTCAGGGGGCCAGGTCCTTC. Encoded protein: CAWSTQGARSF.

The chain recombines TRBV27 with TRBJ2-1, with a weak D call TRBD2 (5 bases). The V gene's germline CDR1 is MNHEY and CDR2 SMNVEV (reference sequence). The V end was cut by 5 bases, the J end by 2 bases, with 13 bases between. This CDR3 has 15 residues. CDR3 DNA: TGTGCCAGCAGTATCAGCGGCCCCCCCTACAATGAGCAGTTCTTC. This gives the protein CASSISGPPYNEQFF.

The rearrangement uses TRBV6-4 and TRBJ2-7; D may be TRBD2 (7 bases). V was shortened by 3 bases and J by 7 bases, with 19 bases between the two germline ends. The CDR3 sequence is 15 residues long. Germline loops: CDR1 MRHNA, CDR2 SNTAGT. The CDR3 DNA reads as TGTGCCAGCAGTGAGCCCGGGGGGCCCGGTGGGGAGCAGTACGTC. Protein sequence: CASSEPGGPGGEQYV.

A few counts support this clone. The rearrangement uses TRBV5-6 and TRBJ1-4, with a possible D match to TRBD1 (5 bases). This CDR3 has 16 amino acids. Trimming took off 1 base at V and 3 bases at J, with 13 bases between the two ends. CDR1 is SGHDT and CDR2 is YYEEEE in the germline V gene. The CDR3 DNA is TGTGCCAGCAGCTTGTGGCAGGGCCTGGCTAATGAAAAACTGTTTTTT. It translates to CASSLWQGLANEKLFF. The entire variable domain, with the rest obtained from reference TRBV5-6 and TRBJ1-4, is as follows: DAGVTQSPTHLIKTRGQQVTLRCSPKSGHDTVSWYQQALGQGPQFIFQYYEEEERQRGNFPDRFSGHQFPNYSSELNVNALLLGDSALYLCASSLWQGLANEKLFFGSGTQLSVL.

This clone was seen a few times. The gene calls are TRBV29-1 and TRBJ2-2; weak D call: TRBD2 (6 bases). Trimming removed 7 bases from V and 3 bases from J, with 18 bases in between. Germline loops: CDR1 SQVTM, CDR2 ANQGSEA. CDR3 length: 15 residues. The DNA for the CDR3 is TGCAGCGCCAAGGGCGGCGGGGTGGACACCGGGGAGCTGTTTTTT. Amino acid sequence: CSAKGGGVDTGELFF.

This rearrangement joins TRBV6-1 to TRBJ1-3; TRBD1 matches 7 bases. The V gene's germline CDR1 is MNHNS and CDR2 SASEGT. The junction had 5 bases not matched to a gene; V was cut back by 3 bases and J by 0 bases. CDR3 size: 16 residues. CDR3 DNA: TGTGCCAGCAGTGAGCGGGGACAGCACTCTGGAAACACCATATATTTT. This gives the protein CASSERGQHSGNTIYF.

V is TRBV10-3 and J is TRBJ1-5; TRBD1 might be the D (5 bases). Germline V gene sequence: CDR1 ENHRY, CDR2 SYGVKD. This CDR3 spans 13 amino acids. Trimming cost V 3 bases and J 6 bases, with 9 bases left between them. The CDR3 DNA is TGTGCCATCAGTGACAGGGAGGGTCAGCCCCAGCATTTT. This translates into CAISDREGQPQHF.

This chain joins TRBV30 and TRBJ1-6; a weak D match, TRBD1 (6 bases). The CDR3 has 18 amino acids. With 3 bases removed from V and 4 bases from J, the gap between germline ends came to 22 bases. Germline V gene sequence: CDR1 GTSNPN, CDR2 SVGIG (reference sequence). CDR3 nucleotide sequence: TGTGCCTGGAGGGACTTACAGGGTGGGGGACCTTATAATTCACCCCTCCACTTT. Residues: CAWRDLQGGGPYNSPLHF.

This CDR3 is CACQSGSGANVLTF. CDR3 sequence (DNA): TGTGCCTGTCAGTCAGGCTCTGGGGCCAACGTCCTGACTTTC. The rearrangement links TRBV30 to TRBJ2-6; D gene unclear. This CDR3 comprises 14 residues. Germline V lookup: CDR1 GTSNPN, CDR2 SVGIG (reference sequence). V gave up 6 bases and J gave up 0 bases, with 9 bases separating them.

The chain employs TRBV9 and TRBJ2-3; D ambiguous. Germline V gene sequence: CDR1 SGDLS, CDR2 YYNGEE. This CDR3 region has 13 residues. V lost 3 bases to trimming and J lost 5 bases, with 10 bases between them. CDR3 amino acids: CASSERLRDTQYF. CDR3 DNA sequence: TGTGCCAGCAGCGAAAGACTTCGAGATACGCAGTATTTT. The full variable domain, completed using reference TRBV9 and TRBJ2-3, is DSGVTQTPKHLITATGQRVTLRCSPRSGDLSVYWYQQSLDQGLQFLIQYYNGEERAKGNILERFSAQQFPDLHSELNLSSLELGDSALYFCASSERLRDTQYFGPGTRLTVL.

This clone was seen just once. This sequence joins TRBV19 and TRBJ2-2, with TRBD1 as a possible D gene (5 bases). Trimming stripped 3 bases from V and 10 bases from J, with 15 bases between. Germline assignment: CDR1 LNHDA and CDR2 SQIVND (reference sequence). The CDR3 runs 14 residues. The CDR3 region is CASSIVDDSSELFF. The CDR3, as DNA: TGTGCCAGTAGTATTGTAGACGACAGTTCGGAGCTGTTTTTT.

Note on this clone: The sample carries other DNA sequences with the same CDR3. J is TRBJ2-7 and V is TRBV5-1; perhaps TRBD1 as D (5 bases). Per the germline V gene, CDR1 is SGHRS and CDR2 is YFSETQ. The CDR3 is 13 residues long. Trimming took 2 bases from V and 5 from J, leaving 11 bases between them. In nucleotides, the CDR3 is TGCGCCAGCAGCTTTGCAGGGTCGGACGAGCAGTACTTC. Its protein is CASSFAGSDEQYF.

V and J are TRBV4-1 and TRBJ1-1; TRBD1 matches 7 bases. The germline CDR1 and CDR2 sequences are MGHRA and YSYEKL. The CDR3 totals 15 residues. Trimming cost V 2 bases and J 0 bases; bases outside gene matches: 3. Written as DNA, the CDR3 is TGCGCCAGCAGCCAATCGGGACAGATGAACACTGAAGCTTTCTTT. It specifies CASSQSGQMNTEAFF.

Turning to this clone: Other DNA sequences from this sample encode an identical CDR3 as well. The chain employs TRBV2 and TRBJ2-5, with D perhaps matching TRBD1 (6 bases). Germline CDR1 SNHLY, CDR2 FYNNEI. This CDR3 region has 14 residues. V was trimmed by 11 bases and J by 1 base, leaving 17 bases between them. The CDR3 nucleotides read TGTGCCTCCGAAAAGACAGGCCTCCAAGAGACCCAGTACTTC. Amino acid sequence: CASEKTGLQETQYF.

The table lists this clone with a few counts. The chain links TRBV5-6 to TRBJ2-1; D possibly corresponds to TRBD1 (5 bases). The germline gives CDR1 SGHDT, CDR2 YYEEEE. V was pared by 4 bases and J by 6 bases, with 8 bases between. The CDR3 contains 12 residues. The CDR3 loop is CASSTDSNEQFF. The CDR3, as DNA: TGTGCCAGCAGCACAGACAGCAATGAGCAGTTCTTC.

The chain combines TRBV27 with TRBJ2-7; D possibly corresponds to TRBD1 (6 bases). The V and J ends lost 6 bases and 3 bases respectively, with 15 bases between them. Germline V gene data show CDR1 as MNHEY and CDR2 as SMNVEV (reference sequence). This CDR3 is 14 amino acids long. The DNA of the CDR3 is TGTGCCAGCAGATCAGCCCTGACAGGCTACGAGCAGTACTTC. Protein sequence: CASRSALTGYEQYF.

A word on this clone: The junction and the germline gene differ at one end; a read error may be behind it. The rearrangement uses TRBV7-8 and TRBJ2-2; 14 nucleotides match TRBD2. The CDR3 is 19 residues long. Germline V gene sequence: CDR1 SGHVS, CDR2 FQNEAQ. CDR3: CASSKEAGTSGGYTGELFF. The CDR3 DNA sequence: TGTGCTAGCAGCAAAGAAGCTGGGACTAGCGGGGGTTACACCGGGGAGCTGTTTTTT.

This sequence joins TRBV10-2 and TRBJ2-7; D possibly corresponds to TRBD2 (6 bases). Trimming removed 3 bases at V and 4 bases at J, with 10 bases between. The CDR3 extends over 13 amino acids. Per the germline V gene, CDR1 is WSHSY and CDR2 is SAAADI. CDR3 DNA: TGCGCCAGCAGTGAAATTGGAGGGTACGAGCAGTACTTC. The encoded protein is CASSEIGGYEQYF.

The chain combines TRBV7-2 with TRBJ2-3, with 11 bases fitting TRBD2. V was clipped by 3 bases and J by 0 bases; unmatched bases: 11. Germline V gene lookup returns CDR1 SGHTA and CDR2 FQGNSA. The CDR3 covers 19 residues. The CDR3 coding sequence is TGTGCCAGCAGCTTCCTGACTAGCGGGATCTACACAAGCACAGATACGCAGTATTTT. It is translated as CASSFLTSGIYTSTDTQYF. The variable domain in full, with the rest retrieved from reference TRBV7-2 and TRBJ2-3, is GAGVSQSPSNKVTEKGKDVELRCDPISGHTALYWYRQSLGQGLEFLIYFQGNSAPDKSGLPSDRFSAERTGGSVSTLTIQRTQQEDSAVYLCASSFLTSGIYTSTDTQYFGPGTRLTVL.